The clone carrying this TCR beta chain was picked up a small number of times. The antigen remains undetermined. Germline V gene lookup returns CDR1 SGHVS and CDR2 FQNEAQ. This CDR3 is built from 18 residues. V shed 1 base and J shed 0 bases, with 16 bases lying between them. These data belong to a study of beta chain features in type 1 diabetes. Turning to the study itself: The patient and healthy donor groups were comparable for age, gender and cell yields.

Donors contributed one heparinised blood draw apiece, averaging about 116 mL. Expressed TCRB transcripts got sequenced, as all isolated RNA was reverse transcribed. Sequenced by immunoSEQ multiplex PCR; TCRdb stores in-frame clones only, minus some. The sample holds about 240,000 clones, roughly 14% seen once. Regarding the study as a whole: All four CD4+ subsets of Type 1 diabetes patients contained TCRB CDR3s that were moderately but significantly shorter. Among patients, naive, central memory and Treg TCRB repertoires appeared more similar than among healthy donors.

Material: naive CD4+ T cells from blood. The origin of this receptor is a man younger than 40 with type 1 diabetes. This sequence joins TRBV7-8 and TRBJ2-1, with D tentatively TRBD2 (6 bases). CDR3 sequence (DNA): TGTGCCAGCAGCTTAGGGGTATGGGACTTCAGCTCCTACAATGAGCAGTTCTTC. Translating it yields CASSLGVWDFSSYNEQFF. The full variable domain, with the rest looked up from reference TRBV7-8 and TRBJ2-1, is GAGVSQSPRYKVAKRGQDVALRCDPISGHVSLFWYQQALGQGPEFLTYFQNEAQLDKSGLPSDRFFAERPEGSVSTLKIQRTQQEDSAVYLCASSLGVWDFSSYNEQFFGPGTRLTVL.